This entry is about one T cell receptor (beta chain). This clonotype was seen many times. The antigen it recognizes is unknown. No much larger clonotype is one base removed from it; base qualities were not supplied. These data originate in a study of CD8 T cells in ankylosing spondylitis (dated by TCRdb to 2016 to 2017). As for the study more broadly: The study set out to find disease-linked TCR variants by profiling T cell receptor beta repertoires in ankylosing spondylitis patients and healthy donors. Samples of peripheral blood were taken, and for ankylosing spondylitis patients, synovial fluid was collected as well. The full study cohort comprised 20 to 25 ankylosing spondylitis patients and roughly 100 healthy donors. The study at large found these results: Some motif variants had previously been reported in the synovial fluid and blood of reactive arthritis patients, which suggests shared mechanisms of disease initiation. Blood from ankylosing spondylitis patients appeared to be characterized by a TCR beta motif composed of several highly homologous amino acid variants. A CD8+ phenotype was shown by the disease-linked clones, which were found at relatively low frequencies in peripheral blood. The disease-linked clones were reported to be significantly enriched in matched synovial fluid samples from ankylosing spondylitis patients.

Spanning cysteine to phenylalanine, the CDR3 consists of 16 amino acids. Here the CDR3 DNA is all that survives: 48 bases in frame from base 1. The germline V and J ends show losses of 4 bases and 4 bases respectively, and no gene match explains 6 bases of the junction. Reads for this sample came from an Illumina HiSeq 2500. Quantitative 5'-RACE with molecular barcodes was the method used to prepare the TCR beta libraries. On the study's bioinformatics: Disease-linked TCR variants were identified with a new computational method built on a probabilistic model of VDJ rearrangement. TCRdb reprocessing: public reads trimmed at Q25 with fastp, clones called with MiXCR, in-frame beta chains kept. Each entry merges the rows of one CDR3 protein and shows their most common DNA and genes. The V and J calls come from TCRdb's annotation, not from the publication. This sample has 350,000 or so distinct CDR3 sequences in its table, and around 10% of those were observed once. Of the sample, roughly 9.1% falls within the top ten clones.

The sequence derives from a female donor with ankylosing spondylitis or in good health (not recorded which). Rearrangement joined TRBV12-3 or TRBV12-4 to TRBJ2-3, with TRBD1 identical over 12 junction bases. The sequenced material came from blood, either unsorted or a sorted T cell fraction (not recorded which). This receptor carries the CDR3 CASSSGTGGGADTQYF. The base sequence is TGTGCCAGCAGTTCTGGGACAGGGGGCGGCGCAGATACGCAGTATTTT.